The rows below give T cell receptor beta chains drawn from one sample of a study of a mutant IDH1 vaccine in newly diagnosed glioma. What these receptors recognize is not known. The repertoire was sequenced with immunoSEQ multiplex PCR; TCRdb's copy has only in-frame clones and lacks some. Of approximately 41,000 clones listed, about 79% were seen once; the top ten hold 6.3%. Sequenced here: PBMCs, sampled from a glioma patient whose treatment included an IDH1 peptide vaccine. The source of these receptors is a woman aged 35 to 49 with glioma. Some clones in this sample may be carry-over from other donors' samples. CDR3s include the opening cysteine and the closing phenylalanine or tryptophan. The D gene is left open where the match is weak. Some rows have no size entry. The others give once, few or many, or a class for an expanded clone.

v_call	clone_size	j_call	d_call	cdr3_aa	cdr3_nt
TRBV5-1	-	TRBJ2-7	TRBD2	CASSVPGTSSYEQYF	TGCGCCAGCAGCGTACCCGGGACTAGCTCCTACGAGCAGTACTTC
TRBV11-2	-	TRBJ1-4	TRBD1	CASSLRDRHEKLFF	TGTGCCAGCAGCTTGCGGGACAGGCATGAAAAACTGTTTTTT
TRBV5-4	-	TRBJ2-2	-	CASSPPGGPTGELFF	TGTGCCAGCAGCCCACCGGGTGGGCCAACCGGGGAGCTGTTTTTT
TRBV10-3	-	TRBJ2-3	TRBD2	CAISEWASGPLDPQYF	TGTGCCATCAGTGAGTGGGCTAGCGGGCCTCTTGATCCGCAGTATTTT
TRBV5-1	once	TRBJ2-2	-	CASSLELNTGELFF	TGCGCCAGCAGCTTGGAGTTAAACACCGGGGAGCTGTTTTTT
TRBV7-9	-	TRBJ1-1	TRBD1	CASSSGTENTEAFF	TGTGCCAGCAGCTCCGGGACAGAGAACACTGAAGCTTTCTTT
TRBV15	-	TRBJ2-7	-	CATSRGGDSYEQYF	TGTGCCACCAGCAGAGGTGGCGACTCCTACGAGCAGTACTTC
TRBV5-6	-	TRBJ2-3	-	CASSLITPAAQYF	TGTGCCAGCAGCTTAATCACCCCGGCGGCGCAGTATTTT
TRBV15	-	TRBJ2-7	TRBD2	CATSRDHSGGPEQYF	TGTGCCACCAGCAGAGATCATAGCGGGGGGCCGGAGCAGTACTTC
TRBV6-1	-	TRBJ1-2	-	CASSELTWGYGYTF	TGTGCCAGCAGTGAATTGACGTGGGGCTATGGCTACACCTTC
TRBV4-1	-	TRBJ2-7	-	CASSPVLRANSYEQYF	TGCGCCAGCAGCCCGGTCCTCCGGGCCAATTCCTACGAGCAGTACTTC
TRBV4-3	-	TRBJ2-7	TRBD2	CASSLRIGTSVYEQYF	TGCGCCAGCAGCCTAAGGATAGGGACTAGCGTCTACGAGCAGTACTTC
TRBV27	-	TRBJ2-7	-	CASSSLHYEQYF	TGTGCCAGCAGCTCTCTACACTACGAGCAGTACTTC
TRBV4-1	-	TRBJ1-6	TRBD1	CASSPSGGQHISYNSPLHF	TGCGCCAGCAGCCCTAGTGGGGGACAGCATATCTCCTATAATTCACCCCTCCACTTT
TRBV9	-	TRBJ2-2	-	CASSVGRAQNTGELFF	TGTGCCAGCAGCGTAGGGAGGGCCCAGAACACCGGGGAGCTGTTTTTT
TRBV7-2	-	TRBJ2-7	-	CASSSLVYSYEQYF	TGTGCCAGCAGCTCCCTAGTATACTCTTACGAGCAGTACTTC
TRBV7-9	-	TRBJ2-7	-	CASSLGNSYEQYF	TGTGCCAGCAGCTTGGGCAACTCCTACGAGCAGTACTTC
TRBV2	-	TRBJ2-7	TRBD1	CANTGGTYEQYF	TGTGCCAATACAGGGGGGACCTACGAGCAGTACTTC
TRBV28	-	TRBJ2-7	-	CASSLGRQLEQYF	TGTGCCAGCAGTTTAGGCCGACAGCTCGAGCAGTACTTC
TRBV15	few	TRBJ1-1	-	CATLGVRGNTEAFF	TGTGCCACCCTCGGGGTTAGGGGGAACACTGAAGCTTTCTTT
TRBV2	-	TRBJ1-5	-	CASSYDRPFQPQHF	TGTGCCAGCAGTTATGACCGACCCTTTCAGCCCCAGCATTTT
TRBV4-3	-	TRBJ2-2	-	CASSQDWSVGELFF	TGCGCCAGCAGCCAAGATTGGAGTGTCGGGGAGCTGTTTTTT
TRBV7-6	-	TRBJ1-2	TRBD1	CASSLGQGRFRYGYTF	TGTGCCAGCAGCCTCGGACAGGGACGGTTTCGATATGGCTACACCTTC
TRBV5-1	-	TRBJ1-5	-	CASSLGPGGNQPQHF	TGCGCCAGCAGCTTGGGGCCGGGAGGCAATCAGCCCCAGCATTTT
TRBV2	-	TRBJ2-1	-	CASRVTYNEQFF	TGTGCCAGCAGGGTGACGTACAATGAGCAGTTCTTC
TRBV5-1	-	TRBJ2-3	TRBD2	CASSLGEGNTDTQYF	TGCGCCAGCAGCTTGGGGGAGGGCAATACAGATACGCAGTATTTT
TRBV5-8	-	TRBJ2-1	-	CASRVASFGEQFF	TGTGCCAGCAGGGTAGCTAGTTTCGGTGAGCAGTTCTTC